Each of the 21 T cell receptor beta chains below was sequenced from the same sample in a study of blood T cell repertoires in COVID-19. Profiling relied on immunoSEQ multiplex PCR, and the TCRdb table lists in-frame clones only, not all of them. The sample has approximately 330,000 clones; roughly 89% are singletons. Sequencing was done on a sample of peripheral blood. Receptors were obtained from a man in his thirties or forties with COVID-19, enrolled during active disease.

V is TRBV7-2 and J is TRBJ2-3, with 13 bases identical to TRBD2. The V gene's germline CDR1 is SGHTA and CDR2 FQGNSA. V trimming: 3 bases; J trimming: 1 base; junction bases outside the gene matches: 1. The CDR3 contains 16 residues. Here the CDR3 DNA reads TGTGCCAGCAGCTTTGGACTAGCGGGGGGCACAGATACGCAGTATTTT. Protein: CASSFGLAGGTDTQYF. Using reference TRBV7-2 and TRBJ2-3 for the parts outside the CDR3, the full variable domain is GAGVSQSPSNKVTEKGKDVELRCDPISGHTALYWYRQSLGQGLEFLIYFQGNSAPDKSGLPSDRFSAERTGGSVSTLTIQRTQQEDSAVYLCASSFGLAGGTDTQYFGPGTRLTVL.

This chain links TRBV7-8 with TRBJ2-3; TRBD1 aligns across 9 bases. Germline V gene sequence: CDR1 SGHVS, CDR2 FQNEAQ. This CDR3 is 16 amino acids long. The V gene end was trimmed by 3 bases and the J gene end by 3 bases; junction bases not matched to a gene: 7. The CDR3, as DNA: TGTGCCAGCAGCTTGGAGCTGGGACAGGGAACAGATACGCAGTATTTT. Its translation: CASSLELGQGTDTQYF. Supplemented by reference TRBV7-8 and TRBJ2-3, the full variable domain reads GAGVSQSPRYKVAKRGQDVALRCDPISGHVSLFWYQQALGQGPEFLTYFQNEAQLDKSGLPSDRFFAERPEGSVSTLKIQRTQQEDSAVYLCASSLELGQGTDTQYFGPGTRLTVL.

This chain joins TRBV2 and TRBJ1-2; D not resolved. Germline V gives CDR1 SNHLY, CDR2 FYNNEI. CDR3 length: 13 amino acids. Trimming shortened V by 10 bases and J by 0 bases, and 12 bases separated the two germline ends. The CDR3 DNA follows: TGTGCCACCAAACGGGAAGCTAACTATGGCTACACCTTC. It yields the protein CATKREANYGYTF. Complete variable domain (other parts from reference TRBV2 and TRBJ1-2): EPEVTQTPSHQVTQMGQEVILRCVPISNHLYFYWYRQILGQKVEFLVSFYNNEISEKSEIFDDQFSVERPDGSNFTLKIRSTKLEDSAMYFCATKREANYGYTFGSGTRLTVV.

The gene calls are TRBV5-4 and TRBJ2-5; 10 bases agree with TRBD2. Per germline, CDR1 SGHNT and CDR2 YYREEE (reference sequence). The CDR3 covers 15 residues. J lost 2 bases, V lost 4 bases, and 5 bases had no gene match. CDR3 sequence reads: CASSGGLAKQETQYF. The CDR3 nucleotides read TGTGCCAGCAGCGGGGGACTAGCGAAGCAAGAGACCCAGTACTTC.

This chain links TRBV5-8 with TRBJ2-5; D is undetermined. There are 13 residues in the CDR3. Germline CDR1 reads SGHTS; CDR2 reads YDEGEE. The V end lost 6 bases, the J end lost 0 bases, and 9 bases lay between the germline ends. The CDR3 loop reads CASKMAHQETQYF. CDR3 coding DNA: TGTGCCAGCAAAATGGCTCACCAAGAGACCCAGTACTTC.

J is TRBJ2-2 and V is TRBV19; possible D gene TRBD1, 6 bases. The germline V gene encodes CDR1 LNHDA and CDR2 SQIVND (reference sequence). This CDR3 region has 13 residues. V was cut by 6 bases and J by 6 bases, with 11 bases left in between. CDR3 protein: CASRVPGAGELFF. CDR3 in DNA: TGTGCCAGTAGGGTGCCAGGGGCCGGGGAGCTGTTTTTT.

This clone turned up a few times. This chain joins TRBV6-5 and TRBJ1-1; no definite D call. V was clipped by 1 base and J by 1 base, with 10 bases between them. The CDR3 loop spans 15 amino acids. Germline assignment: CDR1 MNHEY and CDR2 SVGAGI. The CDR3 sequence is CASSYYRPGNTEAFF. CDR3 coding DNA: TGTGCCAGCAGTTACTATCGCCCGGGGAACACTGAAGCTTTCTTT.

The chain couples TRBV4-1 to TRBJ2-2; D remains unclear. The CDR3 has 14 residues. Between the trimmed V and J ends, which lost 0 bases and 3 bases, there was a span of 5 bases. CDR1 is MGHRA and CDR2 is YSYEKL in the germline V gene. CDR3 amino acids: CASSQERYTGELFF. DNA of the CDR3: TGCGCCAGCAGCCAAGAGCGGTACACCGGGGAGCTGTTTTTT.

CDR3: CSASPQGGLLGQYF. CDR3 nucleotides: TGCAGTGCTAGTCCCCAGGGGGGTCTATTGGGGCAGTACTTC. The genes are TRBV20-1 and TRBJ2-7; TRBD1 is a possible D gene (7 bases). The CDR3 spans 14 residues. Trimming pared 3 bases from V and 9 bases from J, leaving 21 bases between. Looked up from germline, CDR1 is DFQATT and CDR2 is SNEGSKA (reference sequence).

In its sample, this clone was seen once. The V and J genes are TRBV9 and TRBJ2-1; 9 bases match TRBD2. The CDR3 contains 17 residues. Germline values: CDR1 SGDLS, CDR2 YYNGEE. V shed 1 base, J shed 0 bases, and the junction held 5 bases outside the gene matches. The CDR3 sequence: CASSVNRLADSYNEQFF. CDR3 sequence (DNA): TGTGCCAGCAGCGTAAACCGACTAGCGGACTCCTACAATGAGCAGTTCTTC.

The rearrangement links TRBV19 to TRBJ2-2, with D hard to call. CDR3 length: 15 amino acids. Deletions cut 3 bases from V and 1 base from J, with 9 bases between. CDR1 is LNHDA and CDR2 is SQIVND in the germline V gene (reference sequence). As DNA, the CDR3 is TGTGCCAGTAGTATGATCACATTGAACACCGGGGAGCTGTTTTTT. Translating gives CASSMITLNTGELFF.

The CDR3 spells CASSYEIGGRAGNEQYF. CDR3 nucleotides: TGTGCCAGCAGCTACGAGATCGGCGGGAGGGCCGGGAACGAGCAGTACTTC. This chain joins TRBV7-3 and TRBJ2-7, with 9 nucleotides matching TRBD2. Germline-derived CDR1 and CDR2 are SGHTA and FQGTGA. The CDR3 consists of 17 residues. With V trimmed by 4 bases and J by 5 bases, 15 bases remained unmatched.

This clone turned up a few times. This rearrangement joins TRBV6-6 to TRBJ1-2; 7 nucleotides agree with TRBD1. Germline CDR1 and CDR2: MNHNY and SVGAGI (reference sequence). This CDR3 has 17 amino acids. Germline trimming cut 5 bases from V and 8 bases from J; bases unmatched to any gene: 20. The CDR3 bases are TGTGCCAGCAGTCCTGGACGGACAGGTTGGATTTATGGCGGCTACACCTTC. Translation: CASSPGRTGWIYGGYTF.

V and J are TRBV18 and TRBJ1-1; D perhaps matches TRBD1 (5 bases). CDR3 length equals 14 residues. Per the germline V gene, CDR1 is KGHSH and CDR2 is LQKENI. The V end was cut by 5 bases, the J end by 1 base, with 11 bases between. CDR3 sequence reads: CASSAGLRNTEAFF. The CDR3 nucleotides read TGTGCCAGCTCAGCGGGACTGAGGAACACTGAAGCTTTCTTT.

Regarding this clone: Other DNA sequences from this sample encode an identical CDR3 as well. The J gene is TRBJ2-5, the V gene TRBV28; 12 nucleotides align to TRBD1. The V gene's germline CDR1 is MDHEN and CDR2 SYDVKM. Trimming took 8 bases from V and 4 from J; bases not matched to a gene: 8. CDR3 length equals 15 residues. CDR3 protein: CASRPRDRGRETQYF. The DNA of the CDR3 is TGTGCCAGCCGACCCCGGGACAGGGGGCGAGAGACCCAGTACTTC.

The J gene is TRBJ2-5, the V gene TRBV2; 8 nucleotides line up with TRBD1. Germline CDR1 reads SNHLY; CDR2 reads FYNNEI. V dropped 7 bases and J dropped 5; count of bases not matched to a gene: 6. This CDR3 region has 13 residues. CDR3 sequence: CASKTGEWETQYF. In DNA form, the CDR3 reads TGTGCCAGCAAGACAGGGGAGTGGGAGACCCAGTACTTC.

V gene TRBV7-2 combines with J gene TRBJ2-4; 8 bases map to TRBD2. V dropped 8 bases and J dropped 0; count of bases not matched to a gene: 9. The CDR3 is 16 amino acids. The germline V gene encodes CDR1 SGHTA and CDR2 FQGNSA. Here the CDR3 DNA reads TGTGCCAGCGGACCAAGCGGGGGTGTAGCCAAAAACATTCAGTACTTC. It is translated as CASGPSGGVAKNIQYF. Filled out from reference TRBV7-2 and TRBJ2-4, the complete variable domain reads GAGVSQSPSNKVTEKGKDVELRCDPISGHTALYWYRQSLGQGLEFLIYFQGNSAPDKSGLPSDRFSAERTGGSVSTLTIQRTQQEDSAVYLCASGPSGGVAKNIQYFGAGTRLSVL.

The rearrangement uses TRBV5-1 and TRBJ1-6, with TRBD1 identical over 7 bases. This CDR3 is 14 amino acids long. V lost 4 bases and J lost 11; bases outside the gene matches: 9. Germline loops: CDR1 SGHRS, CDR2 YFSETQ. CDR3 protein: CASSPRQGMAPLHF. CDR3 in DNA: TGCGCCAGCAGCCCCCGACAGGGAATGGCACCCCTCCACTTT.

The chain's CDR3 is CASSLLGHEQFF. Written as DNA, the CDR3 is TGCGCCAGCAGCTTACTGGGACACGAGCAGTTCTTC. The chain carries TRBV5-1 and TRBJ2-1; tentative D call: TRBD1 (6 bases). CDR1 and CDR2 from the germline V gene are SGHRS and YFSETQ. This CDR3 has 12 residues. Trimming removed 2 bases at V and 10 bases at J, with 10 bases between.

For the CDR3, the DNA is TGTGCCAGCAGCTTGGGACCGGGGGTAAACACTGAAGCTTTCTTT. Protein: CASSLGPGVNTEAFF. The chain couples TRBV7-2 to TRBJ1-1; D is possibly TRBD1 (5 bases). The CDR3 has 15 amino acids. Per the germline V gene, CDR1 is SGHTA and CDR2 is FQGNSA. Trimming left V 3 bases short and J 2 bases short, with 13 bases between.

The rearrangement uses TRBV5-6 and TRBJ1-1, with no clear D. V was shortened by 0 bases and J by 4 bases, with 13 bases between the two germline ends. The CDR3 loop spans 15 amino acids. Germline V gives CDR1 SGHDT, CDR2 YYEEEE. CDR3 DNA sequence: TGTGCCAGCAGCTTGGGCAGTACATCCCCCACTGAAGCTTTCTTT. Its translation is CASSLGSTSPTEAFF.